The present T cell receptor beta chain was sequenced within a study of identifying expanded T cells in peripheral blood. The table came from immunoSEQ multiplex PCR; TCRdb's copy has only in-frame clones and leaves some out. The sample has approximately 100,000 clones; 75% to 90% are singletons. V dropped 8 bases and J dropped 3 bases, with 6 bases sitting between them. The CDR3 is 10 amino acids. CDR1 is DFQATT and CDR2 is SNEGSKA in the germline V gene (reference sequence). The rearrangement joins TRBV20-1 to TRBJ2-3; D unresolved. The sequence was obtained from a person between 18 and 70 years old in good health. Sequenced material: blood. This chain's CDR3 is CSPWTDTQYF. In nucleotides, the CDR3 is TGCAGTCCCTGGACAGATACGCAGTATTTT.